This T cell receptor (beta chain) originates from a study of blood T cell repertoires in COVID-19 (TCRdb year 2020). Regarding the complete study: Samples from collaborators originated in the United States, Italy and Spain and spanned both the acute and convalescent phases of COVID-19. Where available, HLA class I and class II types were taken from metadata supplied by the sample provider and were not determined by assay-based typing. The sample metadata nearly always contained a de-identified subject ID, COVID-19 status, age in years and sex. The repertoires were released in a freely available public database intended as a resource for research on the immune response to SARS-CoV-2. The material from the prospective study consisted of cDNA or gDNA derived from T cells, B-cell-depleted T cells, or PBMCs. Samples were obtained from the ongoing ImmuneRACE study (first 160 participants) and from 1,200 or so subjects provided by 6 global collaborators. Deeply sampled blood TCRbeta repertoires from subjects exposed to, actively infected with, or recovered from COVID-19 were included in the dataset.

Worth noting for this clone: It has no known antigen specificity. No base qualities exist here, and no much larger clone lies one base off it.

The V end gives up 3 bases and the J end 4 bases, leaving 8 bases in the junction not matched to a gene. The CDR3 sequence holds 14 residues, the cysteine and phenylalanine included. Only the CDR3 DNA is retained, 42 bases long and in frame from the first base. CDR1 is given as DFQATT and CDR2 as SNEGSKA, both from the germline V gene (reference sequence). Collaborating institutions collected whole blood in K2EDTA tubes following their own protocols. For TCRbeta analysis, collaborators shipped samples as frozen whole blood, isolated PBMCs, or DNA extracted from either of those sample types. What the work shows at the level of the full study, not this receptor alone: The amount of clinical and demographic metadata varied by source and participant and was provided uncurated.

TCRbeta CDR3 regions were amplified from genomic DNA by means of the immunoSEQ Assay, a bias-controlled multiplex PCR. From the authors' description of their analysis: The number of nucleated cells in each sample was estimated by amplification of reference gene primers within the assay. To quantify the absolute abundance of each unique TCRbeta CDR3 rearrangement, sequence reads were collapsed and filtered. Productive Simpson clonality was computed per sample as the square root of Simpson's diversity index over productive rearrangements. Not all clones reach the TCRdb copy of this immuneACCESS table, which keeps in-frame sequences only. Checked studies attribute under half of the gap to unresolved V genes and leave the rest unexplained. The D gene and trimming were derived from the DNA, and the V and J assignments and clone size from that table. This sample is represented by around 80,000 clones; over 75% of them were singletons. Roughly 9% of the sample lies in the top ten.

Rearrangement joined TRBV20-1 to TRBJ2-7, and TRBD1 aligns with 8 junction nucleotides. This clonotype was obtained from a human donor in a cohort sampled during active COVID-19. The sequencing sample was made of peripheral blood. The CDR3 has the sequence CSASRTGRGYEQYF. The DNA sequence is given as TGCAGTGCTAGTAGGACAGGGCGAGGGTACGAGCAGTACTTC.